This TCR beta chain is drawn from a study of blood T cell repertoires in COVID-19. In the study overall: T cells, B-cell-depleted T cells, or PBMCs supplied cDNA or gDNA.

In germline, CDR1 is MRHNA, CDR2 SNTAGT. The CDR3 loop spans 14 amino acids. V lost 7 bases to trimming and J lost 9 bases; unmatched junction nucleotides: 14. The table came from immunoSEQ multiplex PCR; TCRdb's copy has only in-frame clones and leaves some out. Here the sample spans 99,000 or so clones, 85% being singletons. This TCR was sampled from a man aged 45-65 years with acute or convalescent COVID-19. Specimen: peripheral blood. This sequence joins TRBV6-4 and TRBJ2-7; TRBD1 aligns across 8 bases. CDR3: CASKRDRFAVGQYF. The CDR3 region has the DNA TGTGCCAGCAAGAGGGACAGGTTCGCGGTTGGGCAGTACTTC.